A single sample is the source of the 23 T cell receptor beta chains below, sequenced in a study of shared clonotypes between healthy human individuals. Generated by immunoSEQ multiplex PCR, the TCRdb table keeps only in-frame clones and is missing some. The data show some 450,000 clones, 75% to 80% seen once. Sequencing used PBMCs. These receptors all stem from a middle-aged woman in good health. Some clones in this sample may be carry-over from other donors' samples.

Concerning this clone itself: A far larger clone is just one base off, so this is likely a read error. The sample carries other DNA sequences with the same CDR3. As DNA, the CDR3 is TGCGCCAGCAGTCAAGGGTTTATGGACACTGAAGCTTTCTTT. Translated: CASSQGFMDTEAFF. The chain couples TRBV6-1 to TRBJ1-1; D is uncertain. The length of the CDR3 is 14 residues. Germline CDR1 MNHNS, CDR2 SASEGT.

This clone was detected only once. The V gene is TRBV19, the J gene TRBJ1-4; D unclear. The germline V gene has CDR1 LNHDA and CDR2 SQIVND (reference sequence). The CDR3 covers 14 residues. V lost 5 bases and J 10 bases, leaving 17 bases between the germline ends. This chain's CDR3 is CASSGGYHLGKLFF. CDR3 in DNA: TGTGCCAGTAGTGGTGGGTACCACCTAGGAAAACTGTTTTTT.

CDR3 residues: CASSYGGRAQETQYF. The CDR3 region has the DNA TGTGCCAGCAGCTACGGCGGGAGGGCCCAAGAGACCCAGTACTTC. This rearrangement joins TRBV5-4 to TRBJ2-5, with 9 bases that match TRBD2. Germline loops: CDR1 SGHNT, CDR2 YYREEE (reference sequence). This CDR3 has 15 residues. V lost 3 bases and J lost 1; bases outside the gene matches: 4.

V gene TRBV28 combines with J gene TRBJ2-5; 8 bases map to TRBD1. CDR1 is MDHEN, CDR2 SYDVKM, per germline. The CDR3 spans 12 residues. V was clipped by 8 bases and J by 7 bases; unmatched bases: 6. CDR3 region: CASGQGPGTQYF. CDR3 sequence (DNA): TGTGCCAGCGGACAGGGACCCGGGACCCAGTACTTC.

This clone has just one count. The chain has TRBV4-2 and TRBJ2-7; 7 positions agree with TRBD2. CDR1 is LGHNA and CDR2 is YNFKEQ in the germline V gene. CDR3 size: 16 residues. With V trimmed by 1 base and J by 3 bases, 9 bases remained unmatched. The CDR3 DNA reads TGTGCCAGCAGCCAAGGGGGAGTGGGACTACGCTACGAGCAGTACTTC. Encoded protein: CASSQGGVGLRYEQYF.

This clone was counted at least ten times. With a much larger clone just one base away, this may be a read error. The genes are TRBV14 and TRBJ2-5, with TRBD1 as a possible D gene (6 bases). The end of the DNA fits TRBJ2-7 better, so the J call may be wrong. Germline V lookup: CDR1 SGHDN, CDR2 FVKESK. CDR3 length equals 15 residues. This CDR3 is CASSQDRGSSYEQYF. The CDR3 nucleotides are TGTGCCAGCAGCCAAGACAGGGGAAGCTCCTACGAGCAGTACTTC.

The CDR3 coding sequence is TGTGCCAGCAGCCCCTGGACTAGCGGGAGTGCAGATACGCAGTATTTT. This codes for CASSPWTSGSADTQYF. The chain carries TRBV7-3 and TRBJ2-3; 13 bases match TRBD2. The CDR3 loop spans 16 amino acids. CDR1 and CDR2 from the germline V gene are SGHTA and FQGTGA. The V gene end was trimmed by 5 bases and the J gene end by 4 bases; junction bases not matched to a gene: 6.

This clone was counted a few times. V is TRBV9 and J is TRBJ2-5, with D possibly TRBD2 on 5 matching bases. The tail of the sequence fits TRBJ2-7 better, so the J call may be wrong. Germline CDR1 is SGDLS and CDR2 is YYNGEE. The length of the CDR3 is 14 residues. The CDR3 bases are TGTGCCAGCAGCCCCCTGAGTTGGGAGAGCGAGCAGTACTTC. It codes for CASSPLSWESEQYF.

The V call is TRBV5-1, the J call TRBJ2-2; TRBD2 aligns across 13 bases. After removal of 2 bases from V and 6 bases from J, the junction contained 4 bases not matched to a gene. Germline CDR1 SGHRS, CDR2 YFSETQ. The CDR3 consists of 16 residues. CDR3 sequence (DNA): TGCGCCAGCAGCTTAGGACTAGCGGGAGCTTCCGGGGAGCTGTTTTTT. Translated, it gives CASSLGLAGASGELFF.

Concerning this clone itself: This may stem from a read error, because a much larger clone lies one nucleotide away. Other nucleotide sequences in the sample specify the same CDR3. CDR3 protein: CASSRLGDTEAFF. The CDR3, as DNA: TGTGCCTCGTCACGCCTGGGGGACACTGAAGCTTTCTTT. The rearrangement links TRBV30 to TRBJ1-1; TRBD1 is a possible D gene (5 bases). V dropped 7 bases and J dropped 3 bases, with 15 bases sitting between them. The CDR3 is 13 residues long. The germline CDR1 and CDR2 sequences are GTSNPN and SVGIG (reference sequence). Drawing the rest from reference TRBV30 and TRBJ1-1, the complete variable domain is SQTIHQWPATLVQPVGSPLSLECTVEGTSNPNLYWYRQAAGRGLQLLFYSVGIGQISSEVPQNLSASRPQDRQFILSSKKLLLSDSGFYLCASSRLGDTEAFFGQGTRLTVV.

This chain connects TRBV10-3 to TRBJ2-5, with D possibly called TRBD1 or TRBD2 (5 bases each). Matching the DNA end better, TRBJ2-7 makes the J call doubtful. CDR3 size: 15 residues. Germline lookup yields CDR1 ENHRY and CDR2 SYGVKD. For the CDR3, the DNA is TGTGCCATCAGTGACGGTTGGGGGAGTGACTACGAGCAGTACTTC. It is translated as CAISDGWGSDYEQYF.

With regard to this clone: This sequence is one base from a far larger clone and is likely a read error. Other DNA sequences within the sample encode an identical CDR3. The CDR3 loop reads CALALDQIVAYEQYF. The CDR3 coding sequence is TGTGCCTTAGCCTTGGACCAGATAGTGGCCTACGAGCAGTATTTC. This chain connects TRBV30 to TRBJ2-7; D not resolved. The CDR3 spans 15 residues. Germline V gives CDR1 GTSNPN, CDR2 SVGIG (reference sequence).

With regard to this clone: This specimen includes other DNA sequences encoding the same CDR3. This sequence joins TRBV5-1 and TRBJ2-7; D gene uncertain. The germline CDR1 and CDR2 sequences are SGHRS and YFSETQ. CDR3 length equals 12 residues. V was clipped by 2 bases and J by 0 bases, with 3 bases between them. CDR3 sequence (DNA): TGCGCCAGCAGCTTAAGCTCCTACGAGCAGTACTTC. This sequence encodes CASSLSSYEQYF.

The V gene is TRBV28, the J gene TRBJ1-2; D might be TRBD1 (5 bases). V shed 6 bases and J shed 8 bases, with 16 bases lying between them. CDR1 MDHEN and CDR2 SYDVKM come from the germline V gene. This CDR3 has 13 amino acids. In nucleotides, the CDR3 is TGTGCCAGCAGAACTGACAGTTTCGGGGGCTACACCTTC. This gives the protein CASRTDSFGGYTF.

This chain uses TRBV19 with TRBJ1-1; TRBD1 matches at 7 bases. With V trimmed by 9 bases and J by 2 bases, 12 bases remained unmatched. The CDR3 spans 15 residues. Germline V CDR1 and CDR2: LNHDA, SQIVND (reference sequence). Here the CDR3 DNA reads TGTGCCAGCAGCGACAGGGCGGGTACAAACACTGAAGCTTTCTTT. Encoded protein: CASSDRAGTNTEAFF.

CDR3 region: CASSPPWRGGMSYEQYF. DNA for the CDR3: TGTGCCAGCAGCCCCCCCTGGAGGGGCGGGATGTCTTACGAGCAGTACTTC. This chain links TRBV7-2 with TRBJ2-7, with D possibly being TRBD2 (6 bases). CDR1 and CDR2 (germline): SGHTA, FQGNSA. V was pared by 5 bases and J by 4 bases, with 24 bases between. This CDR3 spans 17 amino acids.

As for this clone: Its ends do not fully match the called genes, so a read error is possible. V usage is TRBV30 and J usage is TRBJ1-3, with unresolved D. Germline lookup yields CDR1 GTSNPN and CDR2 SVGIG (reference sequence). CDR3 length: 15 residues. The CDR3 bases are TGTGCCTGGAGTGTACGGGCATTTTCTGGAAACACCATGTATTTT. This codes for CAWSVRAFSGNTMYF.

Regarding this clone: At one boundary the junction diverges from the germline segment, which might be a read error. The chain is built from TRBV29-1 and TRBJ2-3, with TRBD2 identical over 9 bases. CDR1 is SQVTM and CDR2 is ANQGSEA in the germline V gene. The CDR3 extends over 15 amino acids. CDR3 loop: CSVGLAGEITDAQCF. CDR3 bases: TGCAGCGTTGGTTTAGCGGGAGAGATCACAGATGCGCAGTGTTTT.

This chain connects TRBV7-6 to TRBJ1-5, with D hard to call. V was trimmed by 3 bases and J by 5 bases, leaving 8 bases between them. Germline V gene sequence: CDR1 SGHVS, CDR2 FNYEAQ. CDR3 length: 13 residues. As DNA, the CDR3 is TGTGCCAGCAGCTTGGGATCCCATCAGCCCCAGCATTTT. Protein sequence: CASSLGSHQPQHF.

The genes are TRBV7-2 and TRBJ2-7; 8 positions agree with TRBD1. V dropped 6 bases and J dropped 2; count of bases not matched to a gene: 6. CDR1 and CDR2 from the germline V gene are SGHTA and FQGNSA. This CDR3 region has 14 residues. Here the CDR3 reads CASRETGATYEQYF. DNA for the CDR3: TGTGCCAGCAGGGAGACAGGGGCCACCTACGAGCAGTACTTC.

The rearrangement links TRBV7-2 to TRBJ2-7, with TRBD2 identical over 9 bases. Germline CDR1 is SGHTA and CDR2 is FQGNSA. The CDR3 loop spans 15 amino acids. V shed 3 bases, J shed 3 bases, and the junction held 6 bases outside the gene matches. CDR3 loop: CASSLREGRDYEQYF. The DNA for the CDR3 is TGTGCCAGCAGCTTGCGGGAGGGCCGTGACTACGAGCAGTACTTC.

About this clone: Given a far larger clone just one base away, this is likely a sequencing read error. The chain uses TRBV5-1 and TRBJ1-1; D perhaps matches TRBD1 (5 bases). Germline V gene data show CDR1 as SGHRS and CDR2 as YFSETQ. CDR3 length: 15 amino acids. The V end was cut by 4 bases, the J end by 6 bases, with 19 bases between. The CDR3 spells CASSGAVDGLSEAFF. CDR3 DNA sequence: TGCGCCAGCAGCGGGGCGGTTGACGGCCTGTCTGAAGCTTTCTTT.

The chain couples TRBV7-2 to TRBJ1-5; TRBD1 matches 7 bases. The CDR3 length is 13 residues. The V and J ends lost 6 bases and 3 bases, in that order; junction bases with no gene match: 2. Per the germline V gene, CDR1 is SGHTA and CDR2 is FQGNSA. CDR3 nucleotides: TGTGCCAGCAGGGGACAGAACAATCAGCCCCAGCATTTT. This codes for CASRGQNNQPQHF.